A single sample is the source of the 10 T cell receptor beta chains below, sequenced in a study of molecular identifiers for immune sequencing clone quantification. TCRdb called the PCR reads again in MiXCR, with one record for every CDR3 protein. The repertoire holds around 470,000 distinct CDR3 sequences, with roughly 23% as singletons. The sample was naive CD8+ T cells from blood, with Jurkat cell RNA spiked in. Subset in this sample: FACS-sorted CD8+CD4-CCR7+CD45RA+ naive T cells. These receptors all come from a human donor in good health. Some libraries in this study had Jurkat cell RNA spiked in.

Concerning this clonotype: One base away lies a much larger clone, so this may be a sequencing read error. The chain links TRBV6-1 to TRBJ2-4; D tentatively fits TRBD1 or TRBD2 (5 bases each). This CDR3 is built from 17 residues. CDR1 is MNHNS, CDR2 SASEGT, per germline. The CDR3 DNA sequence: TGTGCCAGCAGTGAAGGGGGCAGGTCGCTAGCCGAAAACATTCAGTACTTC. Protein product: CASSEGGRSLAENIQYF.

This clonotype was counted many times. The J gene is TRBJ2-5, the V gene TRBV6-5; TRBD1 aligns across 7 bases. The CDR3 covers 15 residues. CDR1 and CDR2 (germline): MNHEY, SVGAGI. The J segment lost 2 bases and the V segment lost 5 bases, leaving 8 bases of the junction unmatched. The CDR3 region has the DNA TGTGCCAGCAGTCCCGGGGACAGTGATCAAGAGACCCAGTACTTC. It encodes CASSPGDSDQETQYF.

This clonotype was counted only a few times. V is TRBV5-6 and J is TRBJ2-7; 9 bases are shared with TRBD1. The CDR3 runs 16 residues. CDR1 is SGHDT and CDR2 is YYEEEE in the germline V gene. Losses at the gene ends were 3 bases for V and 2 bases for J; bases not matched to a gene: 9. Here the CDR3 reads CASSSLGDRDPYEQYF. The CDR3 bases are TGTGCCAGCAGCTCACTTGGGGACAGGGACCCCTACGAGCAGTACTTC. The variable domain in full, with the rest retrieved from reference TRBV5-6 and TRBJ2-7, is DAGVTQSPTHLIKTRGQQVTLRCSPKSGHDTVSWYQQALGQGPQFIFQYYEEEERQRGNFPDRFSGHQFPNYSSELNVNALLLGDSALYLCASSSLGDRDPYEQYFGPGTRLTVT.

This clonotype was seen a handful of times. This sequence joins TRBV10-3 and TRBJ1-1; 7 positions match TRBD1. V was pared by 6 bases and J by 3 bases, with 7 bases of the junction left unmatched. The CDR3 is made up of 14 amino acids. Germline lookup yields CDR1 ENHRY and CDR2 SYGVKD. This chain's CDR3 is CAIRTGEGYTEAFF. The CDR3 DNA reads as TGTGCCATCAGAACAGGGGAAGGATACACTGAAGCTTTCTTT.

This clonotype has more than one count but fewer than ten. V usage is TRBV11-2 and J usage is TRBJ1-2; 7 nucleotides agree with TRBD1. This CDR3 has 14 amino acids. Germline CDR1 is SGHAT and CDR2 is FQNNGV. The V segment lost 3 bases and the J segment 3 bases; nucleotides outside the gene matches: 4. The CDR3 DNA reads as TGTGCCAGCAGCTTTACAGGGGAAGACTATGGCTACACCTTC. Amino acids: CASSFTGEDYGYTF.

This clonotype was seen at least ten times. The rearrangement joins TRBV7-9 to TRBJ2-7, with D unresolved. The CDR3 is made up of 14 amino acids. From germline, CDR1 is SEHNR and CDR2 FQNEAQ (reference sequence). Trimming stripped 2 bases from V and 3 bases from J, with 11 bases between. The CDR3 loop reads CASSLKDRHYEQYF. The CDR3 DNA reads as TGTGCCAGCAGCTTAAAGGACCGACACTACGAGCAGTACTTC.

In the case of this clonotype: Since a much larger clone is just one base distant, this may be a read error. The J gene is TRBJ2-7, the V gene TRBV4-3, with D perhaps matching TRBD1 (5 bases). The CDR3 is made up of 14 amino acids. Germline CDR1 and CDR2: LGHNA and YSLEER. CDR3 region: CASSKTAYSYGQYF. In nucleotides, the CDR3 is TGCGCCAGCAGCAAGACAGCCTACTCCTACGGGCAGTACTTC.

This clonotype turned up a few times. V and J are TRBV6-2 or TRBV6-3 and TRBJ2-2, with TRBD2 matching 10 bases. The V segment lost 2 bases and the J segment 0 bases; nucleotides outside the gene matches: 3. The CDR3 length is 17 residues. Germline lookup yields CDR1 MNHEY and CDR2 SVGEGT. In DNA form, the CDR3 reads TGTGCCAGCAGTTACACTAGCGGGGATCCGAACACCGGGGAGCTGTTTTTT. Translating gives CASSYTSGDPNTGELFF.

This clonotype occurred a few times. The CDR3: CASSPRGGGNNEQFF. The CDR3 nucleotides read TGTGCCAGCAGCCCTAGAGGGGGCGGTAACAATGAGCAGTTCTTC. The gene calls are TRBV12-3 or TRBV12-4 and TRBJ2-1, with 7 bases identical to TRBD1. The CDR3 loop spans 15 amino acids. The ends lost 6 bases at V and 5 bases at J; junction bases unmatched: 10.

This clonotype occurred a few times. The chain uses TRBV6-4 and TRBJ2-1; no clear D gene. CDR3 length: 13 amino acids. Germline V gene lookup returns CDR1 MRHNA and CDR2 SNTAGT. V lost 2 bases to trimming and J lost 6 bases, with 8 bases between them. The CDR3 DNA reads as TGTGCCAGCAGTGACGGTGGACCCAATGAGCAGTTCTTC. This sequence encodes CASSDGGPNEQFF.